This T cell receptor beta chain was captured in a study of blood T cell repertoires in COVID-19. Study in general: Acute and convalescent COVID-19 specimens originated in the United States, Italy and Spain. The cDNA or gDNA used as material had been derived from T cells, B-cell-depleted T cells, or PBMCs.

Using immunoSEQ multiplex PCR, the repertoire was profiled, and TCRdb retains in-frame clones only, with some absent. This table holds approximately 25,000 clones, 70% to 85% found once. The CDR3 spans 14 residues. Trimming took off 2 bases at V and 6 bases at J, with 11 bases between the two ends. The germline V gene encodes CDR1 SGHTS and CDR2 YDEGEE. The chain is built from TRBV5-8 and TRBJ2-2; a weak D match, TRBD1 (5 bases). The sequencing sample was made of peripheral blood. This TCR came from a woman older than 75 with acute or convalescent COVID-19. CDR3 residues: CASSLGHRAGELFF. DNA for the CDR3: TGTGCCAGCAGCTTAGGACATCGAGCCGGGGAGCTGTTTTTT.